This TCR beta chain was sequenced for a study of cytomegalovirus exposure and HLA in healthy donors. On the study more broadly: A prior study identified just under 120 million unique TCR beta sequences from about 180 million T cells.

The germline gives CDR1 LNHNV, CDR2 YYDKDF (reference sequence). The CDR3 is made up of 17 amino acids. With V trimmed by 5 bases and J by 8 bases, 13 bases remained unmatched. PCR involved 60 Vbeta and 13 Jbeta primers. The table came from immunoSEQ multiplex PCR; TCRdb's copy has only in-frame clones and leaves some out. The data contain roughly 150,000 clones, approximately 78% of them singletons. Study results and caveats: A prior analysis recorded that most TCR beta V segments were productive about 87% or about 30% of the time. The study carried out a later analysis of TCR beta sequences. It associated 15,000 to 20,000 of them with specific HLA alleles at a false discovery rate of 0.05. Later, TCR association rates were found to vary by HLA locus, highest for DRB1 and lowest for HLA-C.

Concerning this clone: As yet, its antigen is unknown.

The source material was PBMCs. The chain carries TRBV15 and TRBJ2-1; 12 bases are a match to TRBD2. The receptor was isolated from a male donor in good health and CMV-seronegative. As DNA, the CDR3 is TGTGCCACCAGCCCCCCGAGACTAGCGGGAGATAGGGATGAGCAGTTCTTC. As protein: CATSPPRLAGDRDEQFF.